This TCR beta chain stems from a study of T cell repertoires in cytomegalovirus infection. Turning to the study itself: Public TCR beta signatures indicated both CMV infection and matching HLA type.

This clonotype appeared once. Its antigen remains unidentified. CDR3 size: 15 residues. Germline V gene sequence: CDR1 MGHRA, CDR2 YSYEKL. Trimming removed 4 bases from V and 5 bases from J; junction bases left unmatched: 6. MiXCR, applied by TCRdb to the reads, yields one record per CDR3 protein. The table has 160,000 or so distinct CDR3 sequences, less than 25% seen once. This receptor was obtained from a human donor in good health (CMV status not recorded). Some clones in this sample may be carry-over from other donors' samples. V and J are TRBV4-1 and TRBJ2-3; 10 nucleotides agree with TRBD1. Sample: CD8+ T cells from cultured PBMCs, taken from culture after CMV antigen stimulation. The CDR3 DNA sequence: TGCGCCAGCAGCCCACGACAGGGGGCACAAGATACGCAGTATTTT. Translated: CASSPRQGAQDTQYF.